The clone carrying this T cell receptor beta chain appeared a few times. Its target is unknown. One base away lies a much larger clone, so this may be a sequencing read error. The CDR3 has 15 amino acids. V gave up 4 bases and J gave up 6 bases; unmatched junction bases: 7. Germline values: CDR1 LGHNA, CDR2 YNFKEQ. The source of the sample is a study of blood T cells in healthy people across ages. Sample donors were healthy Caucasian individuals that came from Russia, aged roughly 6 to 100. For the second PCR, which ran for about 7 to 12 cycles, a sample-barcoded 5' primer and a J-beta primer mix were used. TCRdb ran MiXCR on the 5' RACE reads and lists one entry per CDR3 protein. The data contain 650,000 to 800,000 distinct CDR3 sequences, around 52% of them singletons. General study points: PBMC samples, being unsorted, prevented any conclusive comparison of naive and antigen-experienced cells.

The receptor comes from a woman aged 80 or older in good health. The sequenced sample consisted of blood. The chain combines TRBV4-2 with TRBJ1-2; 11 nucleotides match TRBD1. CDR3: CASSRQEGQGDGYTF. The CDR3 nucleotides read TGTGCCAGCAGCCGACAAGAGGGACAGGGGGATGGCTACACCTTC.